The clone carrying this TCR beta chain was counted once. No antigen is known for it. The CDR3 has 15 amino acids. V shed 4 bases and J shed 6 bases, with 16 bases lying between them. Germline-derived CDR1 and CDR2 are SGHRS and YFSETQ. The protocol was immunoSEQ multiplex PCR, while the TCRdb copy is restricted to in-frame clones and leaves out a portion. Among over 100,000 clones, approximately 90% were seen once, and the ten largest hold roughly 2.4%. These data originate in a study of T cell responses to AZD1222 COVID-19 vaccine. Study summary: Second doses at about 4 or about 12 weeks were pooled. Study results and limitations: Clonal diversity was possibly underestimated; the donors were predominantly white British and more often female.

The chain employs TRBV5-1 and TRBJ1-4, with TRBD1 as a possible D gene (5 bases). Sequenced material: peripheral blood, taken on day 0 of AZD1222 vaccination. The sequence derives from an adult in good health. The CDR3 sequence: CASSRGGRVDEKLFF. DNA of the CDR3: TGCGCCAGCAGCAGGGGAGGCAGGGTGGATGAAAAACTGTTTTTT. Looking up the rest from reference TRBV5-1 and TRBJ1-4 gives the full variable domain: KAGVTQTPRYLIKTRGQQVTLSCSPISGHRSVSWYQQTPGQGLQFLFEYFSETQRNKGNFPGRFSGRQFSNSRSEMNVSTLELGDSALYLCASSRGGRVDEKLFFGSGTQLSVL.